The rows below give T cell receptor beta chains drawn from one sample of a study of metastatic and nonmetastatic thyroid tumors. TCRdb reprocessed the PCR reads using MiXCR. The sample has about 33,000 clones; 10% to 14% are singletons. Source material: blood. All receptors derive from a female donor with papillary thyroid cancer or a benign thyroid nodule (not recorded which). Some clones in this sample may be carry-over from other donors' samples. Both conserved end residues are part of each CDR3. A D gene is named only where the DNA matches it firmly. Expanded clones get a size class; other rows say once, few or many, or leave the size out.

CDR3nt | CDR3aa | j_gene | abundance | v_gene | d_gene | len
TGTGCCAGCAGCGGTGACAGATCTAACTATGGCTACACCTTC | CASSGDRSNYGYTF | TRBJ1-2 | many | TRBV9 | - | 14
TGTGCCAGTCAGGGCCGAGGCTACGAGCAGTACTTC | CASQGRGYEQYF | TRBJ2-7 | medium-sized | TRBV7-2 | - | 12
TGTGCCAGCAGTGACTACACAGCAACTAATGAAAAACTGTTTTTT | CASSDYTATNEKLFF | TRBJ1-4 | many | TRBV6-1 | - | 15
TGTGCCAGCAGTTTAGGGGGTTTTACCGGGGAGCCGTTTTTT | CASSLGGFTGEPFF | TRBJ2-2 | few | TRBV12-3/TRBV12-4 | - | 14
TGTGCCAGCACAAACCGACAGGCCTTCAATTCACCCCTCCACTTT | CASTNRQAFNSPLHF | TRBJ1-6 | - | TRBV19 | - | 15
TGTGCCAGCAGCTCCGAAGGGGGGTTAAAGACGGAGGAGCAGTTCTTC | CASSSEGGLKTEEQFF | TRBJ2-1 | many | TRBV11-1 | - | 16
TGTGCCAGCAGCTGGGGGTCAAAAGCCAACGTCCTGACTTTC | CASSWGSKANVLTF | TRBJ2-6 | many | TRBV5-6 | - | 14
TGTGCCAGCAGTTTAACATCGAAATACGAGCAGTACTTC | CASSLTSKYEQYF | TRBJ2-7 | many | TRBV28 | - | 13
TGTGCCAGCAGCTCTACAACCGGGACTAGCGGGAATGGTGCCTGGTACGAGCAGTACTTC | CASSSTTGTSGNGAWYEQYF | TRBJ2-7 | many | TRBV7-1 | TRBD2 | 20
TGTGCCAGCAGCTTACAGGGGCCGTATAATTCACCCCTCCACTTT | CASSLQGPYNSPLHF | TRBJ1-6 | many | TRBV7-9 | - | 15
TGTGCCAGCAGTTTAGCCGGGAATAGCAATCAGCCCCAGCATTTT | CASSLAGNSNQPQHF | TRBJ1-5 | many | TRBV27 | - | 15
TGTGCCAGCAGTTCAGGGTTGATGAATCAGCCCCAGCATTTT | CASSSGLMNQPQHF | TRBJ1-5 | few | TRBV12-3/TRBV12-4 | - | 14
TGTGCCAGCAAGCCAGTAGCGGGAGGTAAGCAGTTCTTC | CASKPVAGGKQFF | TRBJ2-1 | - | TRBV12-3/TRBV12-4 | TRBD2 | 13
TGTGCCAGCAGCTCTGGACTAGCGGGAGTTTCCGGGGCCAACGTCCTGACTTTC | CASSSGLAGVSGANVLTF | TRBJ2-6 | - | TRBV5-4 | TRBD2 | 18
TGTGCCAGCAGCTTAACCAAAACCGGGGCCGGGGAGCTGTTTTTT | CASSLTKTGAGELFF | TRBJ2-2 | many | TRBV7-9 | - | 15
TGCGCCAGCAGCCAAGAGGGACTTCTTTCCTACGAGCAGTACTTC | CASSQEGLLSYEQYF | TRBJ2-7 | many | TRBV4-3 | - | 15
TGTGCCAGCAGAGCCCAGGTCAGGGACAACACTGAAGCTTTCTTT | CASRAQVRDNTEAFF | TRBJ1-1 | many | TRBV27 | - | 15
TGTGCCAGCAGCTTCACGGCTGAGCAGTTCTTC | CASSFTAEQFF | TRBJ2-1 | many | TRBV11-2 | - | 11
TGTGCCAGCAGCTTAATGTCCGGAGAATACGAGCAGTACTTC | CASSLMSGEYEQYF | TRBJ2-7 | - | TRBV7-6 | - | 14
TGTGCCAGCAGGGACAGGGGATTGAATGAAAAACTGTTTTTT | CASRDRGLNEKLFF | TRBJ1-4 | many | TRBV6-1 | TRBD1 | 14
TGTGCCAGCAGTGAATTTCGACAGGGGGGGAATGAGCAGTTCTTC | CASSEFRQGGNEQFF | TRBJ2-1 | many | TRBV25-1 | TRBD1 | 15
TGTGCCAGCAGCTTAGTAGGTAGCCGTGAAGCTTTCTTT | CASSLVGSREAFF | TRBJ1-1 | many | TRBV7-6 | - | 13
TGCAGTGCTAGTAGGTCGGACACCGGGGAGCTTTTTTTT | CSASRSDTGELFF | TRBJ2-2 | - | TRBV20-1 | - | 13
TGTGCCAGCAGTCTAGACAGTCAAGACATTTCCCGATATGGCTACACCTTC | CASSLDSQDISRYGYTF | TRBJ1-2 | medium-sized | TRBV6-2/TRBV6-3 | - | 17
TGTGCCAGCAGTGAAGATAGGCGCCGAGACTATAATTCACCCCTCCACTTT | CASSEDRRRDYNSPLHF | TRBJ1-6 | - | TRBV2 | - | 17
TGTGCCAGCAGTACCACCGGGGAGCTGTTTTTT | CASSTTGELFF | TRBJ2-2 | many | TRBV5-6 | - | 11
TGTGCCAGCAGCTCCTCCAGGGGTTCCTACAATGAGCAGTTCTTC | CASSSSRGSYNEQFF | TRBJ2-1 | many | TRBV7-3 | - | 15
TGTGCCAGCAGCAGACAGGGGGTGAACACTGAAGCTTTCTTT | CASSRQGVNTEAFF | TRBJ1-1 | many | TRBV6-1 | TRBD1 | 14
TGTGCCAGCAAGAGCGGGGAGGGCCTCAATGAGCAGTTCTTC | CASKSGEGLNEQFF | TRBJ2-1 | many | TRBV3-1 | TRBD2 | 14
TGCGCCAGCAGTGATGGGGGCAGGTATGGCCACACCTTC | CASSDGGRYGHTF | TRBJ1-2 | many | TRBV4-1 | - | 13
TGTGCCAGCTCACCGGAGGCGGACAGCGGGGAGCAGTACTTC | CASSPEADSGEQYF | TRBJ2-7 | many | TRBV18 | - | 14
TGTGCCAGCAGCGACAGGAAGAACACTGAAGCTTTCTTT | CASSDRKNTEAFF | TRBJ1-1 | many | TRBV11-2 | - | 13
TGTGCCAGCAGTGGGAATCAGCCCCAGCATTTT | CASSGNQPQHF | TRBJ1-5 | many | TRBV6-1 | - | 11
TGTGCCACCAGTGACAGGGGACAGGGCTACGAGCAGTACTTC | CATSDRGQGYEQYF | TRBJ2-7 | - | TRBV24-1 | TRBD1 | 14
TGTGCCAGCAGTGAATTTGAGGCAGCGCGAGATACGCAGTATTTT | CASSEFEAARDTQYF | TRBJ2-3 | many | TRBV6-1 | - | 15
TGTGCCAGCAGTTCCTCCATACTAGCGGGAGGAACCTACAATGAGCAGTTCTTC | CASSSSILAGGTYNEQFF | TRBJ2-1 | - | TRBV28 | TRBD2 | 18